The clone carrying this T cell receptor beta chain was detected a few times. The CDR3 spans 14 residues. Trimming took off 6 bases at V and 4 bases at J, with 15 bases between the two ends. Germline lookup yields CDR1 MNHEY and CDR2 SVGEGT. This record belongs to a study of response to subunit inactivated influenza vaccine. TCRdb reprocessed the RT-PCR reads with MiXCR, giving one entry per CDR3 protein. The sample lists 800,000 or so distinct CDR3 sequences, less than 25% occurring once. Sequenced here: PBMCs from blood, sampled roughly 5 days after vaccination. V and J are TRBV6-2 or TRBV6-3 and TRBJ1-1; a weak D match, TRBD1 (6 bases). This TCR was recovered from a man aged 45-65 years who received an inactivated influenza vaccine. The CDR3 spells CASRIQGTGTEAFF. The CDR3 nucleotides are TGTGCCAGCAGGATACAGGGAACGGGCACTGAAGCTTTCTTT.